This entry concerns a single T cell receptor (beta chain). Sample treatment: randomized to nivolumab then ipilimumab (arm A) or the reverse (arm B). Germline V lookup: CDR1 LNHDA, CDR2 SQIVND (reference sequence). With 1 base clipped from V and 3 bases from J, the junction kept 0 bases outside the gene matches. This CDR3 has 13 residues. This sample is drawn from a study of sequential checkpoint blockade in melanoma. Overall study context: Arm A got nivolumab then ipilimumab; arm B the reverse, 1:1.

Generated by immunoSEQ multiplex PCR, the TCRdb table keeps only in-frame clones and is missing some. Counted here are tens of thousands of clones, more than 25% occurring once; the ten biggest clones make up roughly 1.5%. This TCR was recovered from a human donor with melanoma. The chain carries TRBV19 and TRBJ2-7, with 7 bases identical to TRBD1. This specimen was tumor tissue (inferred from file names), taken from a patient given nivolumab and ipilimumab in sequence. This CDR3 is CASSIGQGYEQYF. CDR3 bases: TGTGCCAGTAGTATAGGACAGGGCTACGAGCAGTACTTC.